The rows below give T cell receptor beta chains drawn from one sample of a study of blood T cell repertoires in COVID-19. Only in-frame clones appear in the TCRdb table, and some are missing; sequencing was by immunoSEQ multiplex PCR. Found here are about 300,000 clones, around 92% of them singletons; the top ten hold under 8%. Sequencing was done on a sample of peripheral blood. The receptors derive from a man younger than 35 who had recovered from COVID-19. Both conserved end residues are part of each CDR3. The order of the fields is V gene, CDR3 protein.

TRBV29-1 | CSVVGAGGYNEQFF
TRBV18 | CASSSPLEGGGGDGYTF
TRBV6-4 | CASYHPPTGGEVGYGYTF
TRBV6-2/TRBV6-3 | CASSHVGRGWQETQYF
TRBV7-8 | CASSYDTGNTIYF
TRBV29-1 | CSVETGVAYEQYF
TRBV12-3/TRBV12-4 | CASSFLEAEQFF
TRBV7-8 | CASSLALRVSYNEQFF
TRBV9 | CASSVGWDGFGRDEKLFF
TRBV5-1 | CASSRGQGNYGYTF
TRBV3-1/TRBV3-2 | CASSQEGLAGEYF
TRBV18 | CASSRAIQGSLGYTF
TRBV9 | CASSPDGFTGELFF
TRBV30 | CAWTVGVRTEAFF
TRBV11-2 | CASSLGTGSYEQYF
TRBV30 | CAWAQTGNYGYTF
TRBV15 | CATSRELAGAPSYEQYF
TRBV5-4 | CASSAGQSLYGYTF
TRBV19 | CASSSRTSGGGSSYEQYF
TRBV4-2 | CASSPGTASNYGYTF
TRBV2 | CASKGGSSYNEQFF
TRBV5-4 | CASSKIQGGDGKLFF
TRBV2 | CASSDPLQTGSDEQYF
TRBV18 | CASSPVGLAGVRADTQYF
TRBV2 | CASSSHQGTDYEQYF
TRBV4-3 | CASSQVARVNQPQHF
TRBV5-1 | CASSGSGGMNTGELFF
TRBV15 | CATSSAVGVQPQHF
TRBV19 | CASSMQSNTEAFF
TRBV11-2 | CASSLAPSPNTGELFF
TRBV4-1 | CASSQQPGLLDSPLHF
TRBV5-6 | CASSLDRGRFGYTF
TRBV9 | CASSVPGLAGNEQFF
TRBV6-5 | CASSSLDRSSGNTIYF
TRBV30 | CAWSKTGGTEAFF
TRBV20-1 | CSASDRMTQYF